Below, one T cell receptor (beta chain) is given with its context. This clonotype was seen a handful of times. It has no known antigen specificity. The sample holds no much larger clone one base away, and base qualities are not on file. This sample is part of a study of T cell repertoires in cytomegalovirus infection (dated by TCRdb to between 2018 and 2021). Looking at the study overall: The peptide stimulations were aimed at well-studied HLA-B-restricted epitopes as well as recently identified HLA-C-restricted CMV epitopes, whose presentation resists viral immunomodulation. Because public TCR beta signatures pointed to carriage of CMV infection together with the matching HLA type, the HLA type of each donor mattered for the analysis. On the study overall, not on this receptor specifically: In both this cohort and an independent roughly 350-donor cohort, the cumulative frequency of public TCR beta family members distinguished carriers of CMV infection plus the relevant HLA type. The ex vivo response was dominated by HLA-C-restricted CMV-specific TCR beta clonotypes, which also provided the single most frequent clonotype in two of eight donors.

Reads for this sample came from an Illumina HiSeq 1500. Starting from the raw public reads, TCRdb applied fastp trimming at Q25, assembled clones with MiXCR and retained in-frame beta chains. Every entry covers one CDR3 protein and lists the most common genes and DNA from its rows. The sample table contains 570,000 or so distinct CDR3 sequences; only one count was recorded for over 35% of them. The ten biggest clones cover around 46% of the sample. Per the publication, the treatment or condition label means: in vitro stimulation with specific CMV peptide epitopes to enrich CMV-specific T cells. Between the V and J ends, shortened by 4 bases and 1 base respectively, the junction contains 13 bases. The CDR3, cysteine through phenylalanine, is 15 amino acids long. Only the CDR3 DNA stays, 45 bases, in frame from base 1. From the germline V gene (reference sequence), CDR1 is SEHNR and CDR2 is FQNEAQ.

The sequenced sample was cultured PBMCs, obtained from culture after CMV antigen stimulation. The chain employs TRBV7-9 and TRBJ1-1, with TRBD1 tentatively as D gene (5 bases match). The TCR sequence derives from a human donor in good health (CMV status not recorded). Some clones in this sample may be carry-over from other donors' samples. The CDR3 amino acid sequence is: CASSSLGPANTEAFF. The DNA reads as follows: TGTGCCAGCAGCTCCCTGGGACCGGCGAACACTGAAGCTTTCTTT.